These 10 T cell receptor beta chains came from one sample sequenced in a study of cytomegalovirus exposure and HLA in healthy donors (dated by TCRdb to about 2017). The method behind the library was the immunoSEQ multiplex PCR assay. For the multiplex PCR, a mixture combining 60 forward primers for TCR Vbeta segments and 13 reverse primers for TCR Jbeta segments was used. This is the immuneACCESS table as TCRdb keeps it, with only in-frame sequences that have V and J called. A part of the clones is gone; compared with another copy, unresolved V genes explain less than half, and the rest is unexplained. This sample lists under 150,000 clones; 70% to 85% were detected once. Clones ranked in the top ten supply roughly 1.4% of the sample. Sequenced: PBMCs. Receptor source: a man aged 30-40 years in good health and CMV-seropositive.

V and J are TRBV7-3 and TRBJ1-2; 8 bases agree with TRBD1. Germline CDR1 SGHTA, CDR2 FQGTGA. V gave up 5 bases and J gave up 8 bases; unmatched junction bases: 4. This CDR3 is 12 amino acids long. CDR3 bases: TGTGCCAGCAGCGCGACAGGGGTCGGCTACACCTTC. Its protein product is CASSATGVGYTF.

The J gene is TRBJ2-3, the V gene TRBV7-6; 10 bases agree with TRBD1. This CDR3 has 16 amino acids. The trim removed 1 base at V and 3 bases at J, leaving 4 bases unmatched. CDR1 and CDR2 (germline): SGHVS, FNYEAQ. The CDR3 loop reads CASSLVGQGGTDTQYF. The CDR3 DNA reads as TGTGCCAGCAGCTTAGTTGGACAGGGGGGAACAGATACGCAGTATTTT.

As concerns this clone: Other DNA variants within this sample encode the same CDR3. The DNA for the CDR3 is TGTGCCACCAGACCTAGCGGGGGGACTTCTGAGACCCAGTACTTC. As protein: CATRPSGGTSETQYF. The rearrangement joins TRBV15 to TRBJ2-5; 11 positions match TRBD2. CDR1 is LNHNV, CDR2 YYDKDF, per germline (reference sequence). The CDR3 runs 15 residues. The junction had 8 bases not matched to a gene; V was cut back by 6 bases and J by 5 bases.

The chain carries TRBV5-6 and TRBJ1-4; D not resolved. The CDR3 has 15 amino acids. Looked up from germline, CDR1 is SGHDT and CDR2 is YYEEEE. V was shortened by 1 base and J by 4 bases, with 11 bases between the two germline ends. CDR3 nucleotide sequence: TGTGCCAGCAGCTTGACCGAGGCCGTTAATGAAAAACTGTTTTTT. It yields the protein CASSLTEAVNEKLFF. The full variable domain, rest sourced from reference TRBV5-6 and TRBJ1-4, is DAGVTQSPTHLIKTRGQQVTLRCSPKSGHDTVSWYQQALGQGPQFIFQYYEEEERQRGNFPDRFSGHQFPNYSSELNVNALLLGDSALYLCASSLTEAVNEKLFFGSGTQLSVL.

CDR3 DNA sequence: TGTGCCAGCAGTCGACTAGCGCCCGGGTACGAGCAGTACTTC. Encoded protein: CASSRLAPGYEQYF. The chain recombines TRBV6-1 with TRBJ2-5, with 8 bases lining up with TRBD2. The last part of the DNA fits TRBJ2-7 better; the J call may be wrong. Per the germline V gene, CDR1 is MNHNS and CDR2 is SASEGT. There are 14 residues in the CDR3.

The rearrangement joins TRBV28 to TRBJ2-2; tentatively, D is TRBD2 (5 bases). V lost 4 bases, J lost 10 bases, and 16 bases lay in between. CDR1 is MDHEN, CDR2 SYDVKM, per germline. The CDR3 has 14 residues. CDR3 nucleotides: TGTGCCAGCAGTTCCCGGACCCGGGGTGTGGAGCTGTTTTTT. Residues: CASSSRTRGVELFF.

This rearrangement joins TRBV18 to TRBJ2-5, with a tentative D call TRBD2 (6 bases). This CDR3 has 15 amino acids. With 1 base removed from V and 4 bases from J, the gap between germline ends came to 13 bases. CDR1 KGHSH and CDR2 LQKENI come from the germline V gene. The CDR3 DNA reads TGTGCCAGCTCACCACGCGGGGCCTCCGGAGAGACCCAGTACTTC. Its protein product is CASSPRGASGETQYF. The full variable domain, rest sourced from reference TRBV18 and TRBJ2-5, is NAGVMQNPRHLVRRRGQEARLRCSPMKGHSHVYWYRQLPEEGLKFMVYLQKENIIDESGMPKERFSAEFPKEGPSILRIQQVVRGDSAAYFCASSPRGASGETQYFGPGTRLLVL.

The rearrangement uses TRBV18 and TRBJ1-5, with 8 bases aligning to TRBD1. This CDR3 comprises 14 residues. Germline V gives CDR1 KGHSH, CDR2 LQKENI. V lost 5 bases and J lost 7; bases outside the gene matches: 7. CDR3: CASSADRVIQPQHF. As DNA, the CDR3 is TGTGCCAGCTCAGCGGACAGGGTCATACAGCCCCAGCATTTT.

The chain links TRBV29-1 to TRBJ2-4; a weak D match, TRBD2 (6 bases). There are 13 residues in the CDR3. Per the germline V gene, CDR1 is SQVTM and CDR2 is ANQGSEA. Deletions cut 7 bases from V and 4 bases from J, with 14 bases between. CDR3 sequence: CSALDGGKNIQYF. CDR3 DNA sequence: TGCAGCGCCCTAGATGGGGGGAAAAACATTCAGTACTTC. Full variable domain (outside the CDR3, taken from reference TRBV29-1 and TRBJ2-4): SAVISQKPSRDICQRGTSLTIQCQVDSQVTMMFWYRQQPGQSLTLIATANQGSEATYESGFVIDKFPISRPNLTFSTLTVSNMSPEDSSIYLCSALDGGKNIQYFGAGTRLSVL.

The gene calls are TRBV6-6 and TRBJ1-3, with D possibly TRBD1 on 6 matching bases. The CDR3 has 14 residues. V was pared by 4 bases and J by 3 bases, with 10 bases between. Germline CDR1 is MNHNY and CDR2 is SVGAGI (reference sequence). CDR3: CASSWSGVGNTIYF. The CDR3 DNA sequence: TGTGCCAGCAGTTGGTCAGGGGTTGGAAACACCATATATTTT.